These 26 T cell receptor beta chains were sequenced from one sample in a study of blood T cells in healthy people across ages. A second PCR, run for roughly 7 to 12 cycles, used a sample-barcoded 5' primer plus a J-beta primer mix. TCRdb recomputed calls from the 5' RACE reads with MiXCR, one row per CDR3 protein. The sample holds about 780,000 distinct CDR3 sequences; about half are singletons and the top ten take around a sixth. The material sequenced was blood. These receptors all come from an elderly man in good health.

The rearrangement uses TRBV27 and TRBJ1-5; D is unclear. Trimming cost V 6 bases and J 7 bases, with 13 bases left between them. The CDR3 runs 13 residues. CDR1 MNHEY and CDR2 SMNVEV come from the germline V gene (reference sequence). DNA for the CDR3: TGTGCCAGCAGCTCTACCCCCGCCCAGCCCCAGCATTTT. Encoded protein: CASSSTPAQPQHF.

This clonotype was seen a single time. The junction and the germline gene differ at one end; a read error may be behind it. V and J are TRBV20-1 and TRBJ1-2; the D gene is possibly TRBD1 (5 bases). This CDR3 contains 13 residues. Germline CDR1 reads DFQATT; CDR2 reads SNEGSKA (reference sequence). The CDR3 loop reads CSARIGASDGCTF. For the CDR3, the DNA is TGCAGTGCTAGAATTGGGGCATCGGACGGCTGCACCTTC.

This clonotype occurred a few times. V and J are TRBV25-1 and TRBJ2-7, with 7 bases aligning to TRBD1. This CDR3 has 12 amino acids. CDR1 is MGHDK, CDR2 SYGVNS, per germline. J was trimmed by 6 bases and V by 6 bases; bases with no gene match: 5. The CDR3 region is CASRQTGSEQYF. As DNA, the CDR3 is TGTGCCAGCAGACAGACAGGGAGCGAGCAGTACTTC.

The sample holds one count of this clonotype. The CDR3 DNA follows: TGTGCCAGCAAGAGTACCGGGGAGCTGTTTTTT. Its translation: CASKSTGELFF. V gene TRBV27 combines with J gene TRBJ2-2; D not certain. This CDR3 is 11 amino acids long. V was trimmed by 7 bases and J by 5 bases, leaving 5 bases between them. Germline V gene data show CDR1 as MNHEY and CDR2 as SMNVEV (reference sequence).

Only a few counts were recorded for this clonotype. V and J are TRBV2 and TRBJ2-1; D gene unclear. The CDR3 length is 10 residues. The germline V and J ends were trimmed by 10 bases and 6 bases, with 7 bases remaining between them. The germline V gene encodes CDR1 SNHLY and CDR2 FYNNEI. CDR3 bases: TGTGCCACCTTGATCAATGAGCAGTTCTTC. Translation: CATLINEQFF.

The chain has TRBV12-3 or TRBV12-4 and TRBJ1-1; D possibly corresponds to TRBD1 (5 bases). This CDR3 is built from 14 residues. With 4 bases removed from V and 4 bases from J, the gap between germline ends came to 13 bases. CDR3 protein: CASSWEPGVTEAFF. The CDR3, as DNA: TGTGCCAGCAGTTGGGAGCCGGGGGTCACTGAAGCTTTCTTT.

Ten or more counts support this clonotype. A read error may explain this, as a much larger clone is one base away. The chain couples TRBV20-1 to TRBJ2-5, with TRBD2 matching over 11 bases. Germline trimming cut 3 bases from V and 11 bases from J; bases unmatched to any gene: 20. The germline CDR1 and CDR2 sequences are DFQATT and SNEGSKA (reference sequence). CDR3 size: 17 residues. This CDR3 is CSASSAGLAAQRGEQYF. The DNA of the CDR3 is TGCAGTGCTAGTAGTGCGGGACTAGCGGCCCAGCGGGGTGAGCAGTACTTC.

The chain joins TRBV18 to TRBJ2-6; D unresolved. This CDR3 has 13 amino acids. CDR1 is KGHSH, CDR2 LQKENI, per germline. Trimming took off 5 bases at V and 4 bases at J, with 6 bases between the two ends. This CDR3 is CASSFQGANVLTF. The CDR3, as DNA: TGTGCCAGCTCATTTCAGGGGGCCAACGTCCTGACTTTC.

A few counts support this clonotype. The genes are TRBV15 and TRBJ2-6; 7 bases match TRBD1. Germline V gene sequence: CDR1 LNHNV, CDR2 YYDKDF (reference sequence). The CDR3 is 17 residues long. V gave up 2 bases and J gave up 0 bases; unmatched junction bases: 4. The CDR3 region is CATSRPTGASGANVLTF. Here the CDR3 DNA reads TGTGCCACCAGCAGACCCACAGGGGCCTCTGGGGCCAACGTCCTGACTTTC.

The rearrangement joins TRBV13 to TRBJ2-1; 9 bases map to TRBD2. Germline V lookup: CDR1 PRHDT, CDR2 FYEKMQ (reference sequence). The CDR3 is 17 residues long. Trimming cost V 5 bases and J 0 bases; bases outside gene matches: 8. The CDR3 region is CASSLSREGRSYNEQFF. The CDR3 region has the DNA TGTGCCAGCAGCCTTTCGCGGGAGGGCCGCTCCTACAATGAGCAGTTCTTC.

This chain joins TRBV12-3 or TRBV12-4 and TRBJ2-7, with D maybe TRBD2 (6 bases). This CDR3 has 14 amino acids. V was clipped by 6 bases and J by 4 bases, with 16 bases between them. The CDR3 is CASSPQNGRYEQYF. For the CDR3, the DNA is TGTGCCAGCAGCCCCCAGAACGGGAGATACGAGCAGTACTTC.

The chain uses TRBV29-1 and TRBJ1-5, with 8 bases identical to TRBD1. Germline V lookup: CDR1 SQVTM, CDR2 ANQGSEA. V lost 0 bases to trimming and J lost 3 bases; unmatched junction nucleotides: 10. The CDR3 sequence is 17 residues long. CDR3 loop: CSVEELATTGDNQPQHF. DNA of the CDR3: TGCAGCGTTGAAGAACTGGCGACGACAGGGGACAATCAGCCCCAGCATTTT.

This clonotype was seen ten or more times. A read error is possible here, since a much larger clone lies one base away. The chain couples TRBV7-2 to TRBJ2-5; 7 nucleotides agree with TRBD1. This CDR3 comprises 14 residues. V shed 5 bases, J shed 2 bases, and the junction held 5 bases outside the gene matches. The V gene's germline CDR1 is SGHTA and CDR2 FQGNSA. CDR3 in amino acids: CASSVNRGQETQYF. The CDR3 DNA reads as TGTGCCAGCAGCGTAAACAGGGGACAAGAGACCCAGTACTTC.

This clonotype was seen just once. One base away lies a much larger clone, so this may be a sequencing read error. The J gene is TRBJ2-7, the V gene TRBV20-1, with D perhaps assigned TRBD1 or TRBD2 (5 bases each). The CDR3 runs 12 residues. With 6 bases removed from V and 2 bases from J, the gap between germline ends came to 11 bases. Looked up from germline, CDR1 is DFQATT and CDR2 is SNEGSKA (reference sequence). The CDR3 DNA follows: TGCAGTGCCCGGGACGGAGCCTACGAGCAGTACTTC. It translates to CSARDGAYEQYF.

The genes are TRBV7-9 and TRBJ2-1; D perhaps matches TRBD2 (6 bases). The end of the DNA fits TRBJ2-7 better, so the J call may be wrong. Germline CDR1 and CDR2: SEHNR and FQNEAQ (reference sequence). CDR3 length: 18 amino acids. The CDR3 here is CASSLKVREHLSPNEQYF. CDR3 DNA: TGTGCCAGCAGCCTAAAAGTCCGGGAGCACCTCTCCCCCAATGAGCAGTACTTC.

This clonotype was seen more than once but under ten times. The V gene is TRBV19, the J gene TRBJ2-5; TRBD2 aligns across 11 bases. The germline V gene has CDR1 LNHDA and CDR2 SQIVND (reference sequence). There are 16 residues in the CDR3. V trimming: 6 bases; J trimming: 5 bases; junction bases outside the gene matches: 11. CDR3 coding DNA: TGTGCCAGTAGGGATAGCGGGAGGGCCCTCTTGGAGACCCAGTACTTC. This encodes CASRDSGRALLETQYF.

This chain connects TRBV20-1 to TRBJ2-1; a possible D gene is TRBD2 (5 bases). Germline V gives CDR1 DFQATT, CDR2 SNEGSKA (reference sequence). Trimming cost V 0 bases and J 4 bases, with 16 bases left between them. The CDR3 totals 16 residues. The CDR3 region is CSARDLAGGLYNEQFF. The DNA of the CDR3 is TGCAGTGCTAGAGATCTTGCGGGTGGGCTTTACAATGAGCAGTTCTTC.

This clonotype was observed a few times. The chain combines TRBV20-1 with TRBJ2-7; weak D call: TRBD2 (6 bases). The ends were cut back, 4 bases at V and 6 bases at J, with 13 bases in the middle. CDR1 and CDR2 (germline): DFQATT, SNEGSKA (reference sequence). The CDR3 loop spans 12 amino acids. In DNA, the CDR3 is TGCAGTGCTATGGAGGGGTCCCTCGAGCAGTACTTC. It codes for CSAMEGSLEQYF.

This clonotype was found many times. The chain links TRBV3-1 to TRBJ2-1, with 8 bases lining up with TRBD2. The DNA end favors TRBJ2-7, so the J call may be wrong. This CDR3 has 20 amino acids. Germline CDR1 LGHDT, CDR2 YNNKEL (reference sequence). The CDR3 sequence: CASSQWLGASGLGSYNEQYF. CDR3 nucleotide sequence: TGTGCCAGCAGCCAATGGCTAGGCGCTAGCGGGCTAGGGTCCTACAATGAGCAGTACTTC.

In regard to this clonotype: An end of the junction differs from the germline gene, which may be a read error. This chain joins TRBV7-3 and TRBJ2-3, with TRBD2 as a possible D gene (6 bases). Germline assignment: CDR1 SGHTA and CDR2 FQGTGA. This CDR3 region has 15 residues. The CDR3 sequence: CASNLNGGAGDTQYF. CDR3 DNA sequence: TGTGCCAGCAACTTAAATGGAGGGGCGGGAGATACGCAGTATTTT.

Comment on this clonotype: One base away lies a much larger clone, so this may be a sequencing read error. The CDR3 end shows no conserved phenylalanine or tryptophan, and so a read error is likely. V is TRBV12-3 or TRBV12-4 and J is TRBJ2-5; the D gene is possibly TRBD1 (5 bases). CDR3 length: 14 amino acids. V lost 5 bases, J lost 7 bases, and 17 bases lay in between. Written as DNA, the CDR3 is TGTGCCAGCAGTCTACGACAGCACCTGGGGACCCAGTACTTA. This encodes CASSLRQHLGTQYL.

Turning to this clonotype: This CDR3 fails to terminate in the conserved phenylalanine or tryptophan, so it likely reflects a read error. CDR3 loop: CASSIRDIQYL. As DNA, the CDR3 is TGTGCCAGTAGTATTAGAGACATTCAGTACCTC. The rearrangement links TRBV19 to TRBJ2-4; the D is unclear. Germline CDR1 is LNHDA and CDR2 is SQIVND (reference sequence). This CDR3 spans 11 amino acids. V was cut by 3 bases and J by 8 bases, with 5 bases left in between.

Concerning this clonotype: A clone one base away is much larger, so this may be a read error. V usage is TRBV5-4 and J usage is TRBJ2-3; maybe TRBD2 (6 bases). Germline CDR1 SGHNT, CDR2 YYREEE (reference sequence). Trimming shortened V by 3 bases and J by 2 bases, and 10 bases separated the two germline ends. The CDR3 contains 14 residues. CDR3 in amino acids: CASSSVADTDTQYF. CDR3 DNA sequence: TGTGCCAGCAGCTCGGTAGCGGACACAGATACGCAGTATTTT.

There are a few counts of this clonotype. V and J are TRBV28 and TRBJ2-3, with 10 nucleotides matching TRBD2. With 0 bases clipped from V and 4 bases from J, the junction kept 7 bases outside the gene matches. The CDR3 consists of 17 residues. Germline V gene lookup returns CDR1 MDHEN and CDR2 SYDVKM. CDR3 in DNA: TGTGCCAGCAGTTTATGGGAAGCGGGAGGGTCGTCAGATACGCAGTATTTT. Protein sequence: CASSLWEAGGSSDTQYF.

The rearrangement joins TRBV7-3 to TRBJ2-3; D might be TRBD2 (5 bases). This CDR3 spans 14 amino acids. CDR1 and CDR2 from the germline V gene are SGHTA and FQGTGA. Trimming pared 4 bases from V and 2 bases from J, leaving 10 bases between. For the CDR3, the DNA is TGTGCCAGCAGCTCCCCGGACTTCACAGATACGCAGTATTTT. This encodes CASSSPDFTDTQYF.

The chain uses TRBV7-9 and TRBJ1-6; no reliable D call. CDR1 is SEHNR, CDR2 FQNEAQ, per germline (reference sequence). V was clipped by 4 bases and J by 9 bases, with 22 bases between them. This CDR3 has 17 residues. The CDR3: CASSSHDLKGKGSPLHF. The DNA of the CDR3 is TGTGCCAGCAGCTCCCACGACCTTAAAGGGAAGGGTTCACCCCTCCACTTT. Drawing the rest from reference TRBV7-9 and TRBJ1-6, the complete variable domain is DTGVSQNPRHKITKRGQNVTFRCDPISEHNRLYWYRQTLGQGPEFLTYFQNEAQLEKSRLLSDRFSAERPKGSFSTLEIQRTEQGDSAMYLCASSSHDLKGKGSPLHFGNGTRLTVT.